This T cell receptor beta chain was identified during a study of blood T cell repertoires in COVID-19. Study information: From T cells, B-cell-depleted T cells, or PBMCs came the material, which was cDNA or gDNA.

Original processing notes: Estimates of nucleated cell counts were drawn from the amplification of reference gene primers. Data came from immunoSEQ multiplex PCR; TCRdb stores just in-frame clones and leaves some out. V and J calls plus clone size are reproduced from that table; the DNA served to infer D and trimming. The sample yields 150,000 or so clones, about 88% seen once. This clone showed up just once. The CDR3 consists of 15 residues. The trim removed 7 bases at V and 7 bases at J, leaving 10 bases unmatched. CDR1 and CDR2 (germline): MNHEY, SVGAGI. The sequence was collected from a man aged 60-69 years with acute or convalescent COVID-19. This rearrangement joins TRBV6-5 to TRBJ1-6; 7 positions match TRBD1. Sequencing input: peripheral blood. The CDR3 protein is CASTRQGDGNSPLHF. The CDR3 coding sequence is TGTGCCAGCACGAGGCAGGGGGACGGGAATTCACCCCTCCACTTT.